The sequence of this TCR beta chain was determined in a study of OX40 agonist ivuxolimab in advanced cancers. In the study overall: Six ivuxolimab dose levels, 0.01 to 10 mg/kg, were given intravenously every 2 weeks. A mean age of about 56 years, range about 20 to 79, was recorded, and around 85% were male. Dose-escalation patients had hepatocellular carcinoma, melanoma, renal cell or head and neck cancer.

Germline lookup yields CDR1 MNHEY and CDR2 SMNVEV (reference sequence). This CDR3 has 15 amino acids. With V trimmed by 5 bases and J by 5 bases, 11 bases remained unmatched. TCRdb's table, derived via immunoSEQ multiplex PCR, lists solely in-frame clones and lacks some. This sample carries 45,000 to 55,000 clones, approximately 79% of them seen once, and the ten largest clones take approximately 1.7%. The material sequenced was CD4+ or CD8+ T cells sorted from blood, taken in a trial of the OX40 agonist ivuxolimab. The sequence derives from an adult with an advanced solid tumor such as melanoma, head and neck, liver or kidney cancer. The V and J genes are TRBV27 and TRBJ2-5; 7 bases are shared with TRBD1. CDR3 in amino acids: CASSPVDRLGETQYF. Here the CDR3 DNA reads TGTGCCAGCAGTCCCGTGGACAGGCTTGGCGAGACCCAGTACTTC.